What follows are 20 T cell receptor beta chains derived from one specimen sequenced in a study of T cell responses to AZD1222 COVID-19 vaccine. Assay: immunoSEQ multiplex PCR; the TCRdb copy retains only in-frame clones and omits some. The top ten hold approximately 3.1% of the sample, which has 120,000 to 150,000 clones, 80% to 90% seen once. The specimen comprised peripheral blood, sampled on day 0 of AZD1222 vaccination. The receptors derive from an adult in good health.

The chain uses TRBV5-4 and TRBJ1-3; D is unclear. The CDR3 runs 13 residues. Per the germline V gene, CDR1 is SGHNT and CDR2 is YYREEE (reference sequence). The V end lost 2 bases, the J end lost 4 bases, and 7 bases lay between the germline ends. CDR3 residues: CASSFGQGNTIYF. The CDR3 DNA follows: TGTGCCAGCAGCTTCGGGCAGGGAAACACCATATATTTT.

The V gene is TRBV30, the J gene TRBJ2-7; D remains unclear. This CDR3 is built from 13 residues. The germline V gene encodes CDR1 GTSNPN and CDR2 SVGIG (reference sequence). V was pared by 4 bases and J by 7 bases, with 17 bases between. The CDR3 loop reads CAWNLGTRWEQYF. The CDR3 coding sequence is TGTGCCTGGAATTTGGGTACCCGGTGGGAGCAGTACTTC.

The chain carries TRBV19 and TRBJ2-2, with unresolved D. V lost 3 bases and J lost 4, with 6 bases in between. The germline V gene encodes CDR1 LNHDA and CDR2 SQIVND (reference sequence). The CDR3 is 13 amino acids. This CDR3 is CASSMAFTGELFF. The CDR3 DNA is TGTGCCAGTAGTATGGCCTTCACCGGGGAGCTGTTTTTT.

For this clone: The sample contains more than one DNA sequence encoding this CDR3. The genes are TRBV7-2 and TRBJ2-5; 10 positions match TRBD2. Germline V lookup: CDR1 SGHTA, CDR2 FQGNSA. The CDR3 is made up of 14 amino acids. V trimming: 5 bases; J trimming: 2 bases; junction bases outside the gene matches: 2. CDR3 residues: CASSLSGRQETQYF. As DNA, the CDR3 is TGTGCCAGCAGCCTTAGCGGGAGGCAAGAGACCCAGTACTTC.

DNA for the CDR3: TGTGCCAGCAGCCCTGGTCCGAGGGGAAGGCCTCCTAACTATGGCTACACCTTC. Translated: CASSPGPRGRPPNYGYTF. The chain joins TRBV5-4 to TRBJ1-2, with a possible D match to TRBD1 (5 bases). Germline-derived CDR1 and CDR2 are SGHNT and YYREEE (reference sequence). The V gene lost 4 bases and the J gene lost 0 bases, with 22 bases spanning the gap. This CDR3 is 18 amino acids long.

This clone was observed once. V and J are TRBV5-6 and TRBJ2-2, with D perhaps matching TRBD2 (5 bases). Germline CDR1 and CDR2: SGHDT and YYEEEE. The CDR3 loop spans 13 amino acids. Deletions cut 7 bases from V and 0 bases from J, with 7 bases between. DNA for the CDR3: TGTGCCAGCGGGAGACCGAACACCGGGGAGCTGTTTTTT. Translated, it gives CASGRPNTGELFF. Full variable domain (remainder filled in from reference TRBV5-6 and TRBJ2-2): DAGVTQSPTHLIKTRGQQVTLRCSPKSGHDTVSWYQQALGQGPQFIFQYYEEEERQRGNFPDRFSGHQFPNYSSELNVNALLLGDSALYLCASGRPNTGELFFGEGSRLTVL.

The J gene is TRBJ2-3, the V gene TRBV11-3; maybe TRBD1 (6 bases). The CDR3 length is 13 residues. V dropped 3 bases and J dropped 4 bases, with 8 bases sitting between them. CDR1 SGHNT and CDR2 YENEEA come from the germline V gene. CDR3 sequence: CASSLWGPDTQYF. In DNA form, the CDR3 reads TGTGCCAGCAGCTTGTGGGGGCCAGATACGCAGTATTTT. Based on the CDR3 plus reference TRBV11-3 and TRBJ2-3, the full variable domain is EAGVVQSPRYKIIEKKQPVAFWCNPISGHNTLYWYLQNLGQGPELLIRYENEEAVDDSQLPKDRFSAERLKGVDSTLKIQPAELGDSAVYLCASSLWGPDTQYFGPGTRLTVL.

CDR3 sequence: CASSQPHGTEAFF. The DNA for the CDR3 is TGCGCCAGCAGCCAACCACACGGCACTGAAGCTTTCTTT. V is TRBV4-1 and J is TRBJ1-1; D not resolved. V was trimmed by 2 bases and J by 4 bases, leaving 8 bases between them. The CDR3 extends over 13 amino acids. From germline, CDR1 is MGHRA and CDR2 YSYEKL.

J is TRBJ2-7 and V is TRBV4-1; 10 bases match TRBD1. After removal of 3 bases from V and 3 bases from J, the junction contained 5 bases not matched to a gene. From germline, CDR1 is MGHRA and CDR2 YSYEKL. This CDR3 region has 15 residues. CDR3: CASSHRQGAIYEQYF. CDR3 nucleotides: TGCGCCAGCAGCCACAGACAGGGGGCAATCTACGAGCAGTACTTC.

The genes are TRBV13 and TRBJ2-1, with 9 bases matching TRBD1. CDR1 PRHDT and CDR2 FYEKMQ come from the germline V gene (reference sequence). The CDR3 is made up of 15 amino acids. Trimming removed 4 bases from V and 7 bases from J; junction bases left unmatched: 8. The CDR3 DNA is TGTGCCAGCAGCTCCGTTAACAGGGGGCGGAATGAGCAGTTCTTC. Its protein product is CASSSVNRGRNEQFF.

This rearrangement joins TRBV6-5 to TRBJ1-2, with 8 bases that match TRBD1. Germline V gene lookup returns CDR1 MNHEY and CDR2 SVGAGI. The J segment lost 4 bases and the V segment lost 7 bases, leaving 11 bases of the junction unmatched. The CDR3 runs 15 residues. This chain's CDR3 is CASIAGTGSGYGYTF. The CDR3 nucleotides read TGTGCCAGCATAGCAGGGACAGGTTCGGGCTATGGCTACACCTTC.

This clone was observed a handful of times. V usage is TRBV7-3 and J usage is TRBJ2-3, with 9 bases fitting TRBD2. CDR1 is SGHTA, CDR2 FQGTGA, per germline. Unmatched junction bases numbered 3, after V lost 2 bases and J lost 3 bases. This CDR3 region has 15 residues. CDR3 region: CASSLVAGVTDTQYF. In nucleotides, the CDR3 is TGTGCCAGCAGCTTAGTAGCGGGGGTTACAGATACGCAGTATTTT. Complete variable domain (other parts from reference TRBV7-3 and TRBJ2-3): GAGVSQTPSNKVTEKGKYVELRCDPISGHTALYWYRQSLGQGPEFLIYFQGTGAADDSGLPNDRFFAVRPEGSVSTLKIQRTERGDSAVYLCASSLVAGVTDTQYFGPGTRLTVL.

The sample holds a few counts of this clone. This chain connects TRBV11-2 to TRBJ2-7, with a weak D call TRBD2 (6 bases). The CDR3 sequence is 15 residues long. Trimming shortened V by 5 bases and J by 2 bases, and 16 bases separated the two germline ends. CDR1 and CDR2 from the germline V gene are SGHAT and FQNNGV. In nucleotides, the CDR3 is TGTGCCAGCAGCCCCCAGGTGCGCGGGACCTACGAGCAGTACTTC. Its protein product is CASSPQVRGTYEQYF. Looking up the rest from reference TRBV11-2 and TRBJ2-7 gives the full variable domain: EAGVAQSPRYKIIEKRQSVAFWCNPISGHATLYWYQQILGQGPKLLIQFQNNGVVDDSQLPKDRFSAERLKGVDSTLKIQPAKLEDSAVYLCASSPQVRGTYEQYFGPGTRLTVT.

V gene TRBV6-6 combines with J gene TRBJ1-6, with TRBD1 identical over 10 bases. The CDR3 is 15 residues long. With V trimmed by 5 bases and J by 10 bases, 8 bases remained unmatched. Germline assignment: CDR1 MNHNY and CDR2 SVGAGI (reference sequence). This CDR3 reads CASSPDRGAYSPLHF. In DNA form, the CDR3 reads TGTGCCAGCAGTCCGGACAGGGGGGCCTACTCACCCCTCCACTTT.

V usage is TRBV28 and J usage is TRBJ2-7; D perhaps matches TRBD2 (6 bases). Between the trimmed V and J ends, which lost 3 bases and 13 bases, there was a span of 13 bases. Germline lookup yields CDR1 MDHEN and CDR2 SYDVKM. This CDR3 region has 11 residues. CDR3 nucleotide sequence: TGTGCCAGCAGTTTTGGGGGGAGGCTCTACTTC. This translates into CASSFGGRLYF. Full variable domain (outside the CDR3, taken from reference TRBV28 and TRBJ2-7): DVKVTQSSRYLVKRTGEKVFLECVQDMDHENMFWYRQDPGLGLRLIYFSYDVKMKEKGDIPEGYSVSREKKERFSLILESASTNQTSMYLCASSFGGRLYFGPGTRLTVT.

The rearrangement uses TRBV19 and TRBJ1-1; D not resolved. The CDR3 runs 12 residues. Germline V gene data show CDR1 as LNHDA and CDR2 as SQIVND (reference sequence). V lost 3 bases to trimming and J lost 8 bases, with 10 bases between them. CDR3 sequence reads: CASSIGFGEAFF. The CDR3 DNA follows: TGTGCCAGTAGTATTGGGTTCGGGGAAGCTTTCTTT.

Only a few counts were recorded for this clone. For the CDR3, the DNA is TGTGCCAGCAGCCAAGCCTACAGGGCCCCGGAGCTGTTTTTT. Protein product: CASSQAYRAPELFF. The chain has TRBV4-2 and TRBJ2-2; TRBD1 might be the D (6 bases). V lost 1 base to trimming and J lost 10 bases, with 13 bases between them. The CDR3 sequence is 14 residues long. CDR1 is LGHNA, CDR2 YNFKEQ, per germline.

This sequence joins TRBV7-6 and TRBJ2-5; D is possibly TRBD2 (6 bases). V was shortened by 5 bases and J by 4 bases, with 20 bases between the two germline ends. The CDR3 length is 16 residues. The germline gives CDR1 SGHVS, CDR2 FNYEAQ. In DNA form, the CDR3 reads TGTGCCAGCAGCCCATACCTACCCGGGAGAAGAGAGACCCAGTACTTC. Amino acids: CASSPYLPGRRETQYF.

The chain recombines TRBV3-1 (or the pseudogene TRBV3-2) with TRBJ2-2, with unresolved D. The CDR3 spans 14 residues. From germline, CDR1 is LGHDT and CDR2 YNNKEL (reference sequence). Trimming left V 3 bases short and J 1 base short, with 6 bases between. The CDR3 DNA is TGTGCCAGCAGCCAGGGATTGAACACCGGGGAGCTGTTTTTT. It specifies CASSQGLNTGELFF.

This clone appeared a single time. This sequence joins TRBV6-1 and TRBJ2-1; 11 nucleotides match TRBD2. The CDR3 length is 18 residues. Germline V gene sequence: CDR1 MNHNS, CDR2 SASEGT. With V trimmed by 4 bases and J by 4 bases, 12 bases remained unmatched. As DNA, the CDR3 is TGTGCCAGCAGTGTGAACTTCGGGACTAGCGGATTTTACAATGAGCAGTTCTTC. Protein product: CASSVNFGTSGFYNEQFF.